Shown below are 3 T cell receptor beta chains from a single sample sequenced in a study of Ad26.COV2.S vaccination and SARS-CoV-2 variants. This sample's treatment: roughly 18 received Ad26.COV2.S at low or high dose, single or two shots; about 5 received placebo; per-sample allocation not given. Specimens were obtained on day 63 following the first vaccine or placebo injection. Measured with immunoSEQ multiplex PCR; TCRdb has only the in-frame clones, and not every one. This sample yields approximately 350,000 clones, of which around four fifths are seen a single time; 7.4% belongs to the top ten. Specimen: peripheral blood, collected in a trial of Ad26.COV2.S vaccine versus placebo. The origin of the receptors is a person between 18 and 59 years old who received the Ad26.COV2.S COVID-19 vaccine or a placebo.

V usage is TRBV4-1 and J usage is TRBJ1-4; weak D call: TRBD1 (5 bases). This CDR3 comprises 14 residues. V lost 5 bases and J 5 bases, leaving 12 bases between the germline ends. Germline values: CDR1 MGHRA, CDR2 YSYEKL. The CDR3 region is CASSSGHSNEKLFF. CDR3 in DNA: TGCGCCAGCAGCAGTGGACATTCGAATGAAAAACTGTTTTTT.

As regards this clone: In the same sample, other DNA sequences code for this CDR3. The genes are TRBV12-3 or TRBV12-4 and TRBJ2-5, with D perhaps matching TRBD1 or TRBD2 (5 bases each). The V end was cut by 5 bases, the J end by 5 bases, with 12 bases between. CDR3 size: 13 residues. The CDR3, as DNA: TGTGCCAGCAGTCGGGGACGGAGGGAGACCCAGTACTTC. It specifies CASSRGRRETQYF.

The rearrangement uses TRBV5-6 and TRBJ2-5; D is unresolved. CDR1 and CDR2 (germline): SGHDT, YYEEEE. The length of the CDR3 is 13 residues. With 1 base removed from V and 5 bases from J, the gap between germline ends came to 9 bases. The chain's CDR3 is CASSLWLWETQYF. CDR3 DNA: TGTGCCAGCAGCTTGTGGCTATGGGAGACCCAGTACTTC.